This T cell receptor (beta chain) originates from a study of PD-1 blockade in classical Hodgkin lymphoma. Findings and caveats of the study: Newly diagnosed and completely responding patients shared comparable baseline diversity. Individuals initiating nivolumab under 1 year after ASCT were excluded. By C4D1, CD4+ diversity increased significantly, especially in complete responders.

Stated time point: cycle 4 day 1 (C4D1), after more than 5 weeks of nivolumab. Every patient relapsed after autologous stem cell transplantation, and brentuximab vedotin exposure varied. Progressive disease, partial response or complete response was each patient's best response. Points on this clone: No antigen is known for it.

The assay was immunoSEQ multiplex PCR, and TCRdb's table has in-frame clones only and misses some. This table holds tens of thousands of clones, around 80% found once. The CDR3 has 15 residues. CDR1 SNHLY and CDR2 FYNNEI come from the germline V gene. V lost 6 bases and J 2 bases, leaving 16 bases between the germline ends. Sequenced material: peripheral blood mononuclear cells (PBMCs), taken before the fourth cycle of nivolumab. The sequence was collected from a human donor with classical Hodgkin lymphoma. The chain has TRBV2 and TRBJ1-2; D may be TRBD1 (6 bases). The CDR3 is CASSAGQWTNYGYTF. Here the CDR3 DNA reads TGTGCCAGCAGCGCGGGACAATGGACAAACTATGGCTACACCTTC.